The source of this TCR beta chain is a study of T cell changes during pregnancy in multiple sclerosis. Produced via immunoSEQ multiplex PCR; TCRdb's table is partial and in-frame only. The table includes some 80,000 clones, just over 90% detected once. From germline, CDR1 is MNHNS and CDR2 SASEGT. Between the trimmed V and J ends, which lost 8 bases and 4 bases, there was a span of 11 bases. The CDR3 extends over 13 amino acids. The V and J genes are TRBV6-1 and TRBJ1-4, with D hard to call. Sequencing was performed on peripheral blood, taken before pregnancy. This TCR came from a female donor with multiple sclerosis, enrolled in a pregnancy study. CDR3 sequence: CASQRAFNEKLFF. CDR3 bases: TGTGCCAGCCAGCGGGCCTTTAATGAAAAACTGTTTTTT.